This T cell receptor (beta chain) originates from a study of cytomegalovirus exposure and HLA in healthy donors. Study-wide points: While the bulk of TCR sequences proved rare, some public TCRs turned up in many donors. A classifier reportedly called cytomegalovirus status with high sensitivity and specificity.

This clone was detected only once. Antigen specificity is unknown. The CDR3 is 14 residues long. V lost 2 bases and J 3 bases, leaving 11 bases between the germline ends. The V gene's germline CDR1 is GTSNPN and CDR2 SVGIG (reference sequence). Produced via immunoSEQ multiplex PCR; TCRdb's table is partial and in-frame only. The data show more than 65,000 clones, 85% to 95% seen once. Sequencing used PBMCs. The chain uses TRBV30 and TRBJ2-1, with TRBD1 as a possible D gene (6 bases). This clonotype originated in a man in his late teens or twenties in good health and CMV-seronegative. CDR3 in amino acids: CAWSLGHLYNEQFF. The CDR3, as DNA: TGTGCCTGGAGTTTGGGACACCTCTACAATGAGCAGTTCTTC.